The 24 T cell receptor beta chains listed next were all sequenced from one sample in a study of cytomegalovirus exposure and HLA in healthy donors. Amplification used 60 Vbeta primers and 13 Jbeta primers. Generated by immunoSEQ multiplex PCR, the TCRdb table keeps only in-frame clones and is missing some. This sample contains some 130,000 clones. The sequencing input was PBMCs. These receptors were obtained from a woman between 40 and 50 years old in good health and CMV-seropositive.

The chain employs TRBV6-6 and TRBJ2-1, with 14 bases lining up with TRBD2. The V segment lost 4 bases and the J segment 6 bases; nucleotides outside the gene matches: 5. The CDR3 covers 16 residues. Germline V gene lookup returns CDR1 MNHNY and CDR2 SVGAGI (reference sequence). The CDR3 spells CASSLGLAGATNEQFF. In DNA, the CDR3 is TGTGCCAGCAGTTTGGGACTAGCGGGAGCAACCAATGAGCAGTTCTTC.

The V and J genes are TRBV6-6 and TRBJ1-2, with D uncertain. Germline V lookup: CDR1 MNHNY, CDR2 SVGAGI (reference sequence). The CDR3 extends over 15 amino acids. V was trimmed by 1 base and J by 2 bases, leaving 11 bases between them. CDR3 region: CASSYLLNPNYGYTF. The DNA for the CDR3 is TGTGCCAGCAGTTACTTATTAAATCCCAACTATGGCTACACCTTC.

This chain joins TRBV5-6 and TRBJ2-7; 7 bases line up with TRBD1. V dropped 2 bases and J dropped 2; count of bases not matched to a gene: 4. CDR1 SGHDT and CDR2 YYEEEE come from the germline V gene. The CDR3 covers 14 residues. DNA for the CDR3: TGTGCCAGCAGCTTCCGGGACAGCCCCTACGAGCAGTACTTC. Its protein is CASSFRDSPYEQYF.

This chain connects TRBV7-2 to TRBJ2-2; TRBD1 is a possible D gene (6 bases). CDR1 and CDR2 from the germline V gene are SGHTA and FQGNSA. Trimming left V 2 bases short and J 1 base short, with 11 bases between. This CDR3 has 16 amino acids. CDR3 coding DNA: TGTGCCAGCAGCTTATTGAGCAGGGGGAACACCGGGGAGCTGTTTTTT. Its translation is CASSLLSRGNTGELFF.

J is TRBJ1-5 and V is TRBV2, with D possibly being TRBD1 (5 bases). V was cut by 3 bases and J by 2 bases, with 11 bases left in between. The CDR3 is 15 residues long. CDR1 and CDR2 from the germline V gene are SNHLY and FYNNEI. The CDR3 DNA reads as TGTGCCAGCAGTGATAAAGGGGTTCGCAATCAGCCCCAGCATTTT. Translating it yields CASSDKGVRNQPQHF.

This rearrangement joins TRBV15 to TRBJ1-1; 9 nucleotides align to TRBD1. The V gene end was trimmed by 5 bases and the J gene end by 7 bases; junction bases not matched to a gene: 8. Germline lookup yields CDR1 LNHNV and CDR2 YYDKDF (reference sequence). The CDR3 spans 14 residues. The CDR3 DNA reads TGTGCCACCAGCCTTCCGACAGGGGGGATTGAAGCTTTCTTT. This translates into CATSLPTGGIEAFF.

CDR3 amino acids: CASSLEAGYEQYF. The CDR3 DNA reads TGTGCCAGCAGCTTGGAGGCGGGGTACGAGCAGTACTTC. The J gene is TRBJ2-7, the V gene TRBV5-4; maybe TRBD2 (6 bases). Germline loops: CDR1 SGHNT, CDR2 YYREEE (reference sequence). This CDR3 region has 13 residues. V was cut by 0 bases and J by 4 bases, with 8 bases left in between.

The V and J genes are TRBV9 and TRBJ2-3; 10 nucleotides match TRBD2. Germline V CDR1 and CDR2: SGDLS, YYNGEE. The CDR3 sequence is 15 residues long. Trimming cost V 3 bases and J 4 bases; bases outside gene matches: 5. The CDR3 reads CASSELAGMADTQYF. CDR3 in DNA: TGTGCCAGCAGCGAACTAGCGGGAATGGCAGATACGCAGTATTTT.

The V call is TRBV2, the J call TRBJ2-3; 10 bases match TRBD2. V was pared by 8 bases and J by 6 bases, with 11 bases of the junction left unmatched. This CDR3 region has 15 residues. In germline, CDR1 is SNHLY, CDR2 FYNNEI. The chain's CDR3 is CASPGMSGREDTQYF. CDR3 sequence (DNA): TGTGCCAGCCCGGGGATGAGCGGGAGGGAGGATACGCAGTATTTT.

The genes are TRBV25-1 and TRBJ2-3; D possibly corresponds to TRBD1 (5 bases). Trimming took 0 bases from V and 2 from J, leaving 9 bases between them. The CDR3 spans 15 residues. Germline V lookup: CDR1 MGHDK, CDR2 SYGVNS. As DNA, the CDR3 is TGTGCCAGCAGTGAATATAAGGGGTACACAGATACGCAGTATTTT. It is translated as CASSEYKGYTDTQYF.

The V and J genes are TRBV5-4 and TRBJ2-1, with TRBD2 matching 11 bases. The CDR3 length is 16 residues. Germline assignment: CDR1 SGHNT and CDR2 YYREEE (reference sequence). After removal of 4 bases from V and 1 base from J, the junction contained 4 bases not matched to a gene. The CDR3 sequence: CASSIAGGASYNEQFF. The CDR3, as DNA: TGTGCCAGCAGCATAGCGGGAGGGGCTTCCTACAATGAGCAGTTCTTC.

The rearrangement links TRBV6-5 to TRBJ1-3; no firm D call. Trimming cost V 0 bases and J 2 bases, with 8 bases left between them. This CDR3 spans 15 amino acids. The V gene's germline CDR1 is MNHEY and CDR2 SVGAGI. CDR3 region: CASSYSRLPGNTIYF. Written as DNA, the CDR3 is TGTGCCAGCAGTTACTCGCGACTACCTGGAAACACCATATATTTT.

As DNA, the CDR3 is TGTGCCAGCCTAGATCCCACCGGGGAGCTGTTTTTT. It encodes CASLDPTGELFF. The chain couples TRBV25-1 to TRBJ2-2, with D unclear. V lost 8 bases and J 4 bases, leaving 8 bases between the germline ends. The V gene's germline CDR1 is MGHDK and CDR2 SYGVNS. This CDR3 comprises 12 residues.

The chain employs TRBV30 and TRBJ2-7; 8 bases agree with TRBD1. V gave up 2 bases and J gave up 0 bases; unmatched junction bases: 6. The germline gives CDR1 GTSNPN, CDR2 SVGIG (reference sequence). CDR3 length: 15 amino acids. The CDR3, as DNA: TGTGCCTGGAGTCCAGGACAGGGTTTCTCCTACGAGCAGTACTTC. It encodes CAWSPGQGFSYEQYF.

This rearrangement joins TRBV10-3 to TRBJ2-2; 7 bases agree with TRBD1. Per the germline V gene, CDR1 is ENHRY and CDR2 is SYGVKD. The J segment lost 3 bases and the V segment lost 3 bases, leaving 13 bases of the junction unmatched. The CDR3 loop spans 18 amino acids. In DNA form, the CDR3 reads TGTGCCATCAGTGATCCCAGACAGGGTTGGCGGGACACCGGGGAGCTGTTTTTT. Protein product: CAISDPRQGWRDTGELFF.

The CDR3 nucleotides are TGTGCCAGAAGCTTGGGGGGTGAAGCTTTCTTT. Its protein product is CARSLGGEAFF. The chain couples TRBV7-5 to TRBJ1-1. TRBV7-5 is marked as a pseudogene. This CDR3 has 11 amino acids.

V usage is TRBV28 and J usage is TRBJ2-7, with 8 nucleotides matching TRBD2. The CDR3 runs 15 residues. The ends lost 3 bases at V and 3 bases at J; junction bases unmatched: 7. Germline CDR1 is MDHEN and CDR2 is SYDVKM. The CDR3 region has the DNA TGTGCCAGCAGTTTGAGTCTAGCGGGTTTCTACGAGCAGTACTTC. Translating gives CASSLSLAGFYEQYF.

The CDR3 bases are TGCGCCAGCAGCTTGGCCCCCTCGACAGGGACCAATGAGCAGTTCTTC. It yields the protein CASSLAPSTGTNEQFF. The chain recombines TRBV5-1 with TRBJ2-1; 7 bases align to TRBD1. V trimming: 0 bases; J trimming: 6 bases; junction bases outside the gene matches: 9. In germline, CDR1 is SGHRS, CDR2 YFSETQ. The CDR3 contains 16 residues.

The gene calls are TRBV7-9 and TRBJ1-1, with 12 bases fitting TRBD1. The CDR3 runs to 14 residues. From germline, CDR1 is SEHNR and CDR2 FQNEAQ (reference sequence). The V gene end was trimmed by 4 bases and the J gene end by 11 bases; junction bases not matched to a gene: 8. This chain's CDR3 is CASSSTPGTGGAFF. DNA of the CDR3: TGTGCCAGCAGCTCAACACCCGGGACAGGGGGCGCTTTCTTT.

This chain uses TRBV28 with TRBJ2-2; weak D call: TRBD1 (5 bases). This CDR3 has 15 residues. CDR1 and CDR2 (germline): MDHEN, SYDVKM. Trimming shortened V by 6 bases and J by 2 bases, and 13 bases separated the two germline ends. CDR3 in amino acids: CASRNLDTNTGELFF. The CDR3 nucleotides are TGTGCCAGCAGGAACCTGGACACCAACACCGGGGAGCTGTTTTTT.

V is TRBV9 and J is TRBJ1-2; the D gene is possibly TRBD1 (6 bases). The CDR3 is made up of 13 amino acids. In germline, CDR1 is SGDLS, CDR2 YYNGEE. V was clipped by 4 bases and J by 3 bases, with 10 bases between them. The CDR3 is CASSRRTDYGYTF. The CDR3 bases are TGTGCCAGCAGCCGTAGGACAGACTATGGCTACACCTTC.

The chain recombines TRBV5-1 with TRBJ2-7; no clear D. Germline-derived CDR1 and CDR2 are SGHRS and YFSETQ. The CDR3 spans 12 residues. V dropped 0 bases and J dropped 5 bases, with 6 bases sitting between them. This CDR3 is CASSLDEDEQYF. Written as DNA, the CDR3 is TGCGCCAGCAGCTTGGATGAGGACGAGCAGTACTTC.

V is TRBV6-5 and J is TRBJ2-3; 8 bases agree with TRBD2. The ends lost 8 bases at V and 5 bases at J; junction bases unmatched: 12. Looked up from germline, CDR1 is MNHEY and CDR2 is SVGAGI. The CDR3 covers 15 residues. This CDR3 reads CASCYRALAGDTQYF. DNA of the CDR3: TGTGCCAGCTGCTACCGGGCTCTAGCGGGAGATACGCAGTATTTT.

The V and J genes are TRBV10-3 and TRBJ2-1; TRBD2 agrees at 13 bases. Germline V gene sequence: CDR1 ENHRY, CDR2 SYGVKD. The CDR3 length is 14 residues. J was trimmed by 5 bases and V by 10 bases; bases with no gene match: 5. The CDR3 coding sequence is TGTGCCACTGGGACTAGCGGGACGAACAATGAGCAGTTCTTC. Translated: CATGTSGTNNEQFF.